A single sample is the source of the 20 T cell receptor beta chains below, sequenced in a study of shared clonotypes between healthy human individuals. The table came from immunoSEQ multiplex PCR; TCRdb's copy has only in-frame clones and leaves some out. The sample has approximately 2.3 million clones, approximately 93% seen once. The sequencing sample was made of naive CD4+ T cells from PBMCs. This sample's subset: CD45RA+ positively selected. All receptors derive from a young man in good health. Some clones in this sample may be carry-over from other donors' samples.

In this sample, this clone turned up once. This chain joins TRBV7-9 and TRBJ1-3; D uncertain. The germline V gene encodes CDR1 SEHNR and CDR2 FQNEAQ (reference sequence). This CDR3 is 16 amino acids long. V shed 4 bases and J shed 0 bases, with 13 bases lying between them. The CDR3 region is CASSSAYASSGNTIYF. In DNA, the CDR3 is TGTGCCAGCAGCTCCGCATACGCGAGCTCTGGAAACACCATATATTTT.

The gene calls are TRBV19 and TRBJ2-5; 7 nucleotides line up with TRBD1. CDR1 LNHDA and CDR2 SQIVND come from the germline V gene (reference sequence). J gave up 1 base and V 6 bases, and 8 bases lay outside the gene matches. The CDR3 extends over 15 amino acids. The CDR3: CASSLRTGLQETQYF. DNA of the CDR3: TGTGCCAGTAGCCTAAGGACAGGCCTCCAAGAGACCCAGTACTTC.

This chain uses TRBV7-8 with TRBJ1-2, with a weak D call TRBD1 (5 bases). Germline assignment: CDR1 SGHVS and CDR2 FQNEAQ. V was clipped by 5 bases and J by 4 bases, with 14 bases between them. CDR3 length: 14 residues. This CDR3 reads CASSPLGGGYGYTF. For the CDR3, the DNA is TGTGCCAGCAGCCCCTTGGGGGGTGGCTATGGCTACACCTTC.

This sequence joins TRBV27 and TRBJ2-3, with 8 bases identical to TRBD2. This CDR3 comprises 14 residues. Germline V gene sequence: CDR1 MNHEY, CDR2 SMNVEV (reference sequence). Unmatched junction bases numbered 6, after V lost 3 bases and J lost 7 bases. CDR3 sequence reads: CASSFGRARYTQYF. The CDR3, as DNA: TGTGCCAGCAGTTTCGGGAGGGCTAGGTATACGCAGTATTTT.

This chain joins TRBV6-6 and TRBJ2-7; D may correspond to TRBD1 or TRBD2 (5 bases each). The germline CDR1 and CDR2 sequences are MNHNY and SVGAGI (reference sequence). This CDR3 is built from 14 residues. V was shortened by 6 bases and J by 2 bases, with 14 bases between the two germline ends. The CDR3 region has the DNA TGTGCCAGCAGACGGGACCTAGGCCCCTACGAGCAGTACTTC. Encoded protein: CASRRDLGPYEQYF.

The chain carries TRBV2 and TRBJ1-2; D possibly corresponds to TRBD1 (5 bases). Germline-derived CDR1 and CDR2 are SNHLY and FYNNEI. V lost 4 bases to trimming and J lost 4 bases, with 7 bases between them. The CDR3 contains 12 residues. The CDR3 DNA follows: TGTGCCAGCAGTGGACAGATCTATGGCTACACCTTC. It yields the protein CASSGQIYGYTF.

This clone was found once. Sequence at one end of the junction differs from germline and may be a read error. The rearrangement uses TRBV27 and TRBJ2-7, with TRBD2 matching over 7 bases. There are 13 residues in the CDR3. Germline CDR1 is MNHEY and CDR2 is SMNVEV (reference sequence). The CDR3 region is CASSPSGGSGWDF. The DNA for the CDR3 is TGTGCCAGCAGCCCATCCGGGGGGAGCGGGTGGGACTTC.

Comments on this clone: This sample also contains other DNA sequences that code for the same CDR3. The chain is built from TRBV5-1 and TRBJ1-1; tentatively, D is TRBD1 (6 bases). The CDR3 contains 14 residues. Trimming shortened V by 0 bases and J by 5 bases, and 11 bases separated the two germline ends. Germline CDR1 reads SGHRS; CDR2 reads YFSETQ. CDR3 residues: CASSLEVGGTEAFF. CDR3 nucleotide sequence: TGCGCCAGCAGCTTGGAGGTAGGGGGAACTGAAGCTTTCTTT.

V usage is TRBV5-8 and J usage is TRBJ1-2, with 7 bases identical to TRBD1. Germline assignment: CDR1 SGHTS and CDR2 YDEGEE. Trimming cost V 0 bases and J 6 bases; bases outside gene matches: 2. The CDR3 extends over 13 amino acids. This CDR3 reads CASSLGQGDGYTF. DNA of the CDR3: TGTGCCAGCAGCTTGGGTCAGGGGGATGGCTACACCTTC. The variable domain in full, completed from reference TRBV5-8 and TRBJ1-2, reads EAGVTQSPTHLIKTRGQQATLRCSPISGHTSVYWYQQALGLGLQFLLWYDEGEERNRGNFPPRFSGRQFPNYSSELNVNALELEDSALYLCASSLGQGDGYTFGSGTRLTVV.

The chain combines TRBV5-8 with TRBJ1-3; no clear D. Germline V gene lookup returns CDR1 SGHTS and CDR2 YDEGEE. The V gene lost 1 base and the J gene lost 4 bases, with 15 bases spanning the gap. The CDR3 sequence is 16 residues long. The CDR3 DNA reads as TGTGCCAGCAGCTTGTGGCTCCTGGGGATGGGAAACACCATATATTTT. Translated: CASSLWLLGMGNTIYF. The full variable domain, with the rest looked up from reference TRBV5-8 and TRBJ1-3, is EAGVTQSPTHLIKTRGQQATLRCSPISGHTSVYWYQQALGLGLQFLLWYDEGEERNRGNFPPRFSGRQFPNYSSELNVNALELEDSALYLCASSLWLLGMGNTIYFGEGSWLTVV.

The genes are TRBV7-6 and TRBJ2-7, with TRBD1 matching over 9 bases. The CDR3 totals 15 residues. CDR1 is SGHVS and CDR2 is FNYEAQ in the germline V gene. Trimming at V came to 4 bases and at J to 1 base, leaving 5 bases not matched to a gene. The CDR3 sequence is CASSSGQGGSYEQYF. CDR3 in DNA: TGTGCCAGCAGCTCGGGACAGGGAGGGTCCTACGAGCAGTACTTC.

V gene TRBV6-5 combines with J gene TRBJ2-5; D may be TRBD2 (5 bases). The V end lost 5 bases, the J end lost 2 bases, and 12 bases lay between the germline ends. The germline V gene encodes CDR1 MNHEY and CDR2 SVGAGI. This CDR3 region has 14 residues. CDR3 residues: CASSPRTGQETQYF. The CDR3 DNA sequence: TGTGCCAGCAGTCCCCGGACTGGACAAGAGACCCAGTACTTC.

This chain uses TRBV15 with TRBJ2-3; 9 nucleotides agree with TRBD2. Germline loops: CDR1 LNHNV, CDR2 YYDKDF (reference sequence). The V and J ends lost 1 base and 10 bases, in that order; junction bases with no gene match: 3. This CDR3 contains 13 residues. The CDR3, as DNA: TGTGCCACCAGCAGAGGGGGACTAGCTGCGCAGTATTTT. Translating it yields CATSRGGLAAQYF.

The V gene is TRBV27, the J gene TRBJ2-7; D tentatively fits TRBD1 or TRBD2 (5 bases each). The germline V and J ends were trimmed by 4 bases and 2 bases, with 12 bases remaining between them. The CDR3 is made up of 14 amino acids. The germline CDR1 and CDR2 sequences are MNHEY and SMNVEV (reference sequence). DNA of the CDR3: TGTGCCAGCAGTTCGTGGGACGGAACCTACGAGCAGTACTTC. Encoded protein: CASSSWDGTYEQYF.

The chain joins TRBV7-8 to TRBJ1-2, with D possibly TRBD1 on 5 matching bases. Germline values: CDR1 SGHVS, CDR2 FQNEAQ. V shed 5 bases and J shed 1 base, with 14 bases lying between them. The CDR3 runs 15 residues. The CDR3 DNA reads TGTGCCAGCAGCGAGAGACAGAGAGATAACTATGGCTACACCTTC. This gives the protein CASSERQRDNYGYTF.

Note on this clone: The same CDR3 arises from other DNA sequences in this sample as well. The chain combines TRBV28 with TRBJ1-2, with D maybe TRBD1 (5 bases). The germline V and J ends were trimmed by 4 bases and 4 bases, with 10 bases remaining between them. The CDR3 sequence is 13 residues long. Germline lookup yields CDR1 MDHEN and CDR2 SYDVKM. The DNA for the CDR3 is TGTGCCAGCAGTTATCGGGGCGGCTATGGCTACACCTTC. Residues: CASSYRGGYGYTF.

The J gene is TRBJ1-1, the V gene TRBV4-3; D is unresolved. The CDR3 consists of 15 residues. From germline, CDR1 is LGHNA and CDR2 YSLEER. V gave up 3 bases and J gave up 1 base, with 12 bases separating them. CDR3 sequence: CASSHGGRKNTEAFF. CDR3 nucleotides: TGCGCCAGCAGCCACGGAGGACGGAAGAACACTGAAGCTTTCTTT.

This chain joins TRBV30 and TRBJ2-4; TRBD1 might be the D (6 bases). The ends were cut back, 3 bases at V and 1 base at J, with 16 bases in the middle. In germline, CDR1 is GTSNPN, CDR2 SVGIG (reference sequence). The length of the CDR3 is 16 residues. In DNA, the CDR3 is TGTGCCTGGAGCAATGGACAGCCAGGGGCCAAAAACATTCAGTACTTC. Translating gives CAWSNGQPGAKNIQYF.

The rearrangement uses TRBV4-3 and TRBJ2-2; D tentatively reads TRBD1 or TRBD2 (5 bases each). The CDR3 consists of 17 residues. Per the germline V gene, CDR1 is LGHNA and CDR2 is YSLEER. The ends were cut back, 2 bases at V and 0 bases at J, with 13 bases in the middle. The CDR3 here is CASSQIAGTPNTGELFF. The CDR3 DNA sequence: TGCGCCAGCAGCCAAATAGCCGGGACCCCGAACACCGGGGAGCTGTTTTTT.

The rearrangement uses TRBV29-1 and TRBJ2-2; unclear D gene. Germline CDR1 reads SQVTM; CDR2 reads ANQGSEA. V lost 3 bases and J 5 bases, leaving 7 bases between the germline ends. The CDR3 extends over 12 amino acids. CDR3 loop: CSVETLTGELFF. In DNA form, the CDR3 reads TGCAGCGTTGAGACCCTGACCGGGGAGCTGTTTTTT.